A single sample gave rise to the 3 T cell receptor beta chains below, sequenced in a study of cytomegalovirus exposure and HLA in healthy donors. Use of 60 Vbeta and 13 Jbeta primers characterized the PCR. Clones were read by immunoSEQ multiplex PCR, and TCRdb kept only the in-frame ones, dropping some. The sample records approximately 61,000 clones, around 75% being singletons. What was sequenced was PBMCs. These receptors were taken from a man between 50 and 59 years old in good health and CMV-seropositive.

The J gene is TRBJ1-1, the V gene TRBV7-2; TRBD1 matches 10 bases. Trimming at V came to 6 bases and at J to 4 bases, leaving 14 bases not matched to a gene. There are 17 residues in the CDR3. CDR1 is SGHTA and CDR2 is FQGNSA in the germline V gene. The CDR3 region is CASSRGRDRGFGTEAFF. The CDR3 nucleotides are TGTGCCAGCAGTCGGGGCCGGGACAGGGGTTTTGGCACTGAAGCTTTCTTT.

This chain links TRBV6-6 with TRBJ2-7; D gene uncertain. V shed 7 bases and J shed 0 bases, with 10 bases lying between them. Per germline, CDR1 MNHNY and CDR2 SVGAGI (reference sequence). The CDR3 has 13 amino acids. DNA of the CDR3: TGTGCCAGCATCGACACGATCTCCTACGAGCAGTACTTC. Its protein product is CASIDTISYEQYF.

A few counts support this clone. This chain joins TRBV4-3 and TRBJ2-1, with 11 bases that match TRBD2. CDR1 LGHNA and CDR2 YSLEER come from the germline V gene. The V and J ends lost 3 bases and 10 bases, in that order; junction bases with no gene match: 11. CDR3 length: 16 amino acids. The CDR3 protein is CASSQGLSGGAFEQFF. The CDR3 bases are TGCGCCAGCAGCCAGGGCCTTAGCGGGGGGGCCTTCGAGCAGTTCTTC.